One sample yielded the 21 T cell receptor beta chains listed below, sequenced in a study of metastatic and nonmetastatic thyroid tumors. TCRdb re-called the PCR reads through MiXCR. The top ten hold approximately 20% of the sample, which has about 39,000 clones, roughly 18% seen once. No patient received treatment before thyroid surgery. The sequencing sample was made of blood. Source of these receptors: a female donor with papillary thyroid cancer or a benign thyroid nodule (not recorded which). Some clones in this sample may be carry-over from other donors' samples.

This clone has just a few counts. The rearrangement uses TRBV28 and TRBJ2-2; D gene uncertain. The V gene lost 0 bases and the J gene lost 8 bases, with 10 bases spanning the gap. The CDR3 loop spans 14 amino acids. Germline values: CDR1 MDHEN, CDR2 SYDVKM. The CDR3 DNA sequence: TGTGCCAGCAGTTTATGGGTGACCGGAGGGGAGCTGTTTTTT. Translation gives CASSLWVTGGELFF.

This clone has ten or more counts. CDR3 in amino acids: CASSWTSEERQFF. DNA for the CDR3: TGTGCCAGCAGTTGGACTAGCGAGGAGAGGCAGTTCTTC. The V gene is TRBV12-3 or TRBV12-4, the J gene TRBJ2-1, with 9 nucleotides matching TRBD2. The length of the CDR3 is 13 residues. The V gene end was trimmed by 4 bases and the J gene end by 12 bases; junction bases not matched to a gene: 7.

This clone turned up a few times. The sample has other DNA sequences that encode this CDR3 too. The genes are TRBV15 and TRBJ2-5; D remains ambiguous. The CDR3 sequence is 13 residues long. Per germline, CDR1 LNHNV and CDR2 YYDKDF (reference sequence). The V end was cut by 2 bases, the J end by 5 bases, with 9 bases between. CDR3 protein: CATSRWGGETQYF. Here the CDR3 DNA reads TGTGCCACCAGCAGATGGGGTGGTGAGACCCAGTACTTC.

This clone was seen ten or more times. The CDR3 nucleotides read TGCGCCAGCAGGTCCGGGACTAGCGGTCAAGAGACCCAGTACTTC. Translated: CASRSGTSGQETQYF. V usage is TRBV4-3 and J usage is TRBJ2-5; 11 bases match TRBD2. The trim removed 6 bases at V and 2 bases at J, leaving 5 bases unmatched. In germline, CDR1 is LGHNA, CDR2 YSLEER. The length of the CDR3 is 15 residues.

This clone showed up many times. This chain links TRBV27 with TRBJ2-1; D call uncertain. V lost 10 bases, J lost 0 bases, and 10 bases lay in between. There are 13 residues in the CDR3. From germline, CDR1 is MNHEY and CDR2 SMNVEV (reference sequence). The CDR3 region has the DNA TGTGCCACCAAAGAGAGCTCCTACAATGAGCAGTTCTTC. Translating it yields CATKESSYNEQFF.

This clone has only a few counts. This chain links TRBV6-1 with TRBJ2-7; D may be TRBD1 (6 bases). Trimming took 2 bases from V and 10 from J, leaving 15 bases between them. The CDR3 totals 13 residues. The germline V gene has CDR1 MNHNS and CDR2 SASEGT. The DNA for the CDR3 is TGTGCCAGCAGTGAACTGGACAGCTACGGTCAGTACTTC. Translating it yields CASSELDSYGQYF.

This clone was counted ten times or more. The chain carries TRBV18 and TRBJ1-3; the D is unclear. Trimming shortened V by 5 bases and J by 0 bases, and 11 bases separated the two germline ends. In germline, CDR1 is KGHSH, CDR2 LQKENI. The CDR3 totals 15 residues. The CDR3 spells CASSSWTDSGNTIYF. As DNA, the CDR3 is TGTGCCAGCTCATCTTGGACGGACTCTGGAAACACCATATATTTT. The full variable domain, its missing parts supplied by reference TRBV18 and TRBJ1-3, is NAGVMQNPRHLVRRRGQEARLRCSPMKGHSHVYWYRQLPEEGLKFMVYLQKENIIDESGMPKERFSAEFPKEGPSILRIQQVVRGDSAAYFCASSSWTDSGNTIYFGEGSWLTVV.

The rearrangement joins TRBV7-9 to TRBJ1-6; D gene ambiguous. The CDR3 runs 13 residues. Germline assignment: CDR1 SEHNR and CDR2 FQNEAQ (reference sequence). Trimming took 3 bases from V and 8 from J, leaving 8 bases between them. CDR3 amino acids: CASSLEVYSPLHF. CDR3 DNA sequence: TGTGCCAGCAGCTTGGAGGTTTATTCACCCCTCCACTTT. Variable domain in full (rest from reference TRBV7-9 and TRBJ1-6): DTGVSQNPRHKITKRGQNVTFRCDPISEHNRLYWYRQTLGQGPEFLTYFQNEAQLEKSRLLSDRFSAERPKGSFSTLEIQRTEQGDSAMYLCASSLEVYSPLHFGNGTRLTVT.

This clone was detected many times. This chain joins TRBV5-6 and TRBJ2-7; D ambiguous. The CDR3 has 12 amino acids. The germline V gene encodes CDR1 SGHDT and CDR2 YYEEEE. Trimming cost V 0 bases and J 6 bases, with 7 bases left between them. The CDR3 sequence: CASSLAVGEQYF. Here the CDR3 DNA reads TGTGCCAGCAGCTTGGCTGTCGGCGAGCAGTACTTC. Filled out from reference TRBV5-6 and TRBJ2-7, the complete variable domain reads DAGVTQSPTHLIKTRGQQVTLRCSPKSGHDTVSWYQQALGQGPQFIFQYYEEEERQRGNFPDRFSGHQFPNYSSELNVNALLLGDSALYLCASSLAVGEQYFGPGTRLTVT.

This clone showed up just a few times. This could be a read error, since a much larger clone is one nucleotide away. The V and J genes are TRBV4-1 and TRBJ2-1, with D perhaps matching TRBD1 or TRBD2 (5 bases each). The germline gives CDR1 MGHRA, CDR2 YSYEKL. This CDR3 comprises 15 residues. CDR3 coding DNA: TGCGCCAGCAGCCGCGGCGAGGGGCTCTACAATGAGCATTTCTTC. It specifies CASSRGEGLYNEHFF.

Note on this clone: This may stem from a read error, because a much larger clone lies one nucleotide away. The chain employs TRBV5-5 and TRBJ2-1; TRBD2 agrees at 8 bases. Per germline, CDR1 SGHKS and CDR2 YYEKEE (reference sequence). V shed 0 bases, J shed 9 bases, and the junction held 8 bases outside the gene matches. This CDR3 spans 15 amino acids. Written as DNA, the CDR3 is TGTGCCAGCAGCTTGGAACTAGCGGTAGCGAGTGAGCAGTTCTTC. Translation: CASSLELAVASEQFF. Full variable domain (missing parts from reference TRBV5-5 and TRBJ2-1): DAGVTQSPTHLIKTRGQQVTLRCSPISGHKSVSWYQQVLGQGPQFIFQYYEKEERGRGNFPDRFSARQFPNYSSELNVNALLLGDSALYLCASSLELAVASEQFFGPGTRLTVL.

This rearrangement joins TRBV19 to TRBJ1-5; tentatively, D is TRBD1 (5 bases). Trimming pared 10 bases from V and 7 bases from J, leaving 26 bases between. The germline CDR1 and CDR2 sequences are LNHDA and SQIVND (reference sequence). The CDR3 is made up of 16 amino acids. CDR3 sequence reads: CAISRRQHLRDQPQHF. As DNA, the CDR3 is TGTGCCATTAGCAGGAGACAGCACCTAAGGGACCAGCCCCAGCATTTT.

There are a few counts of this clone. Mismatch with germline at one junction end may stem from a read error. The gene calls are TRBV19 and TRBJ2-5; the D is unclear. Germline CDR1 and CDR2: LNHDA and SQIVND (reference sequence). The CDR3 sequence is 13 residues long. The CDR3 region has the DNA TGTGCCAGTAGTATCTCGCGCCAAGATACCCAGTACTTC. Translated, it gives CASSISRQDTQYF.

There are a few counts of this clone. J is TRBJ2-7 and V is TRBV2; the D gene is possibly TRBD2 (6 bases). Trimming shortened V by 6 bases and J by 3 bases, and 12 bases separated the two germline ends. Looked up from germline, CDR1 is SNHLY and CDR2 is FYNNEI. CDR3 length: 13 amino acids. CDR3 in amino acids: CASSIRRDYEQYF. The DNA of the CDR3 is TGTGCCAGCAGCATAAGGCGGGACTACGAGCAGTACTTC.

The gene calls are TRBV6-1 and TRBJ1-2, with D possibly TRBD1 on 6 matching bases. The CDR3 covers 12 residues. Germline V gene data show CDR1 as MNHNS and CDR2 as SASEGT. V gave up 11 bases and J gave up 8 bases, with 18 bases separating them. The CDR3, as DNA: TGTGCCGCGACGACAGGAATCGGCGGCTACACCTTC. The encoded protein is CAATTGIGGYTF.

A word on this clone: A much larger clone differs by one base, so this may be a read error. The gene calls are TRBV5-6 and TRBJ2-3; D uncertain. This CDR3 has 13 residues. V lost 6 bases, J lost 4 bases, and 12 bases lay in between. Germline loops: CDR1 SGHDT, CDR2 YYEEEE. CDR3 DNA: TGTGCCAGCATCAGAAGCAGCCCAGATACGCAGTATTTT. Translated, it gives CASIRSSPDTQYF.

Many counts were recorded for this clone. This sequence joins TRBV7-2 and TRBJ2-5; the D gene is possibly TRBD1 (6 bases). Trimming cost V 5 bases and J 3 bases, with 13 bases left between them. The CDR3 has 14 amino acids. Germline V CDR1 and CDR2: SGHTA, FQGNSA. CDR3 DNA sequence: TGTGCCAGCAGCGTGGGACACCGAAAAGAGACCCAGTACTTC. The encoded protein is CASSVGHRKETQYF.

This clone occurred once. A much larger clone lies one base from this, so it may be a read error. The J gene is TRBJ2-5, the V gene TRBV18; D is tentatively TRBD1 or TRBD2 (5 bases each). Germline V CDR1 and CDR2: KGHSH, LQKENI. The CDR3 runs to 13 residues. The CDR3 loop is CASSPRGWETKYF. CDR3 DNA sequence: TGTGCCAGCTCACCCCGGGGCTGGGAGACCAAGTACTTC.

This chain joins TRBV27 and TRBJ1-1; no clear D. V was clipped by 2 bases and J by 7 bases, with 11 bases between them. Looked up from germline, CDR1 is MNHEY and CDR2 is SMNVEV (reference sequence). This CDR3 has 13 residues. CDR3 coding DNA: TGTGCCAGCAGTTTAATCCTCGGCGGTGAAGCTTTCTTT. It yields the protein CASSLILGGEAFF.

This clone was detected ten times or more. V gene TRBV7-8 combines with J gene TRBJ1-4; D is perhaps TRBD1 (5 bases). Trimming removed 8 bases from V and 6 bases from J, with 19 bases in between. The CDR3 has 15 amino acids. Germline V gives CDR1 SGHVS, CDR2 FQNEAQ. CDR3 coding DNA: TGTGCCAGCGGCGATATGGGGGGGGATTATGAAAAACTGTTTTTT. Translating gives CASGDMGGDYEKLFF.

This clone has ten or more counts. CDR3 region: CASSALAGDEQFF. CDR3 DNA: TGTGCCAGCAGTGCACTAGCGGGCGATGAGCAGTTCTTC. This chain connects TRBV6-1 to TRBJ2-1; 9 positions match TRBD2. Germline CDR1 MNHNS, CDR2 SASEGT. Trimming took 4 bases from V and 8 from J; bases not matched to a gene: 3. The CDR3 runs to 13 residues.